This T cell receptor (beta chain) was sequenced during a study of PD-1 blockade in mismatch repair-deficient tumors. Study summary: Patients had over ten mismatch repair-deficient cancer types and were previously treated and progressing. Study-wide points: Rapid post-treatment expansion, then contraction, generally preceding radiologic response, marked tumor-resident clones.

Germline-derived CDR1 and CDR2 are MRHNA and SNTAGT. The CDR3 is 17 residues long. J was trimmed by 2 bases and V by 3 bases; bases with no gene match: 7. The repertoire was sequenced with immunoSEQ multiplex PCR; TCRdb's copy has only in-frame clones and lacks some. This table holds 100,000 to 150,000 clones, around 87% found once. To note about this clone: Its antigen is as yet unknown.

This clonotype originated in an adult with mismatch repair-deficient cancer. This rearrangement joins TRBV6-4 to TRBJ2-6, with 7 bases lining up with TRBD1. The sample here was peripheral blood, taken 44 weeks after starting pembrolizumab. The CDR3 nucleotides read TGTGCCAGCAGTGAACAGGGGTCGAATGCTGGGGCCAACGTCCTGACTTTC. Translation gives CASSEQGSNAGANVLTF.